The TCR beta chain under discussion was sequenced for a study of T cell responses to AZD1222 COVID-19 vaccine. Assay used: immunoSEQ multiplex PCR; TCRdb lists only in-frame clones, some missing. The sample yields fewer than 100,000 clones, about 81% seen once. Findings and caveats of the study: Distributed over spike, vaccine-associated CD4 TCRs predominated at 160-218 and 743-854. Repertoires in all cases were sampled only once the peak T cell response had passed.

The CDR3 contains 13 residues. Trimming removed 8 bases at V and 1 base at J, with 11 bases between. The germline CDR1 and CDR2 sequences are SGHTA and FQGTGA. Worth noting for this clone: The antigen remains unidentified.

This receptor was obtained from an adult who received the AZD1222 COVID-19 vaccine. The source material was peripheral blood, sampled 28 days after the second AZD1222 dose. The chain employs TRBV7-3 and TRBJ1-1, with D hard to call. The CDR3 spells CASARTANTEAFF. The CDR3 coding sequence is TGTGCCAGCGCGAGGACCGCGAACACTGAAGCTTTCTTT.